The 26 T cell receptor beta chains in this list originate from one sample, sequenced in a study of cytomegalovirus exposure and HLA in healthy donors. The PCR made use of 60 Vbeta and 13 Jbeta primers. Using immunoSEQ multiplex PCR, the repertoire was profiled, and TCRdb retains in-frame clones only, with some absent. This sample has under 200,000 clones, with 65% to 85% found just once. Sequenced sample: PBMCs. Receptor source: a woman aged 50 to 65 in good health and CMV-seropositive.

The gene calls are TRBV7-2 and TRBJ1-6; 10 bases are shared with TRBD1. Unmatched junction bases numbered 8, after V lost 5 bases and J lost 10 bases. The germline V gene encodes CDR1 SGHTA and CDR2 FQGNSA. The CDR3 spans 15 residues. The CDR3 DNA follows: TGTGCCAGCAGCCCCTGGGACAGGGGTCCGTCACCCCTCCACTTT. Translating gives CASSPWDRGPSPLHF.

The chain joins TRBV7-2 to TRBJ2-1; TRBD2 aligns across 8 bases. Germline trimming cut 5 bases from V and 3 bases from J; bases unmatched to any gene: 15. There are 18 residues in the CDR3. Per the germline V gene, CDR1 is SGHTA and CDR2 is FQGNSA. CDR3 coding DNA: TGTGCCAGCAGCCCTCACGGGGAAGCGGGGGCCCGCTACAATGAGCAGTTCTTC. Translated: CASSPHGEAGARYNEQFF.

This chain connects TRBV4-3 to TRBJ2-7; possibly TRBD2 for D (7 bases). The CDR3 is made up of 16 amino acids. CDR1 is LGHNA, CDR2 YSLEER, per germline. V lost 3 bases, J lost 5 bases, and 20 bases lay in between. CDR3 protein: CASSQTGLVDIDEQYF. The CDR3 nucleotides are TGCGCCAGCAGCCAGACAGGACTAGTGGATATCGACGAGCAGTACTTC.

The V call is TRBV11-2, the J call TRBJ2-3; 14 bases are a match to TRBD2. This CDR3 is built from 14 residues. Germline values: CDR1 SGHAT, CDR2 FQNNGV. The J segment lost 11 bases and the V segment lost 1 base, leaving 2 bases of the junction unmatched. In nucleotides, the CDR3 is TGTGCCAGCAGCTTAGGGACTAGCGGGAGGTGGCAGTATTTT. Amino acid sequence: CASSLGTSGRWQYF. The whole variable domain, filled in from reference TRBV11-2 and TRBJ2-3, reads EAGVAQSPRYKIIEKRQSVAFWCNPISGHATLYWYQQILGQGPKLLIQFQNNGVVDDSQLPKDRFSAERLKGVDSTLKIQPAKLEDSAVYLCASSLGTSGRWQYFGPGTRLTVL.

This clone is a singleton in its sample. The chain couples TRBV27 to TRBJ2-3, with 12 bases aligning to TRBD2. CDR1 and CDR2 (germline): MNHEY, SMNVEV (reference sequence). This CDR3 has 14 residues. Trimming at V came to 8 bases and at J to 3 bases, leaving 3 bases not matched to a gene. The CDR3 sequence: CASRLAGVTDTQYF. CDR3 in DNA: TGTGCCAGCCGACTAGCGGGAGTGACAGATACGCAGTATTTT.

The chain joins TRBV7-9 to TRBJ2-7; no clear D gene. Germline loops: CDR1 SEHNR, CDR2 FQNEAQ (reference sequence). With 2 bases removed from V and 3 bases from J, the gap between germline ends came to 2 bases. This CDR3 is built from 11 residues. The CDR3 here is CASSLHYEQYF. The CDR3 nucleotides read TGTGCCAGCAGCTTACACTACGAGCAGTACTTC.

J is TRBJ1-1 and V is TRBV6-5; unclear D gene. V was pared by 5 bases and J by 6 bases, with 10 bases between. Germline V gene data show CDR1 as MNHEY and CDR2 as SVGAGI. This CDR3 has 12 amino acids. The CDR3 loop is CASSPRPSEAFF. CDR3 bases: TGTGCCAGCAGTCCCCGTCCGTCTGAAGCTTTCTTT.

This chain links TRBV18 with TRBJ2-1, with D perhaps matching TRBD2 (5 bases). Trimming cost V 1 base and J 1 base, with 8 bases left between them. The germline V gene encodes CDR1 KGHSH and CDR2 LQKENI. The CDR3 sequence is 15 residues long. The DNA for the CDR3 is TGTGCCAGCTCACCACAAAGCGGATCCTACAATGAGCAGTTCTTC. This encodes CASSPQSGSYNEQFF.

The chain joins TRBV4-1 to TRBJ2-7; the D is unclear. The CDR3 is 14 amino acids. V shed 0 bases and J shed 6 bases, with 12 bases lying between them. Germline CDR1 is MGHRA and CDR2 is YSYEKL. In DNA form, the CDR3 reads TGCGCCAGCAGCCAAGATTTAACCGTCGGCGAGCAGTACTTC. Amino acid sequence: CASSQDLTVGEQYF.

The CDR3 protein is CASSQTFSADTQYF. The CDR3 nucleotides read TGTGCCAGCAGCCAAACGTTTTCAGCAGATACGCAGTATTTT. The V and J genes are TRBV7-3 and TRBJ2-3; D gene uncertain. Germline V gene data show CDR1 as SGHTA and CDR2 as FQGTGA. The length of the CDR3 is 14 residues. The V and J ends lost 5 bases and 4 bases respectively, with 13 bases between them.

The gene calls are TRBV7-2 and TRBJ1-5; maybe TRBD1 (5 bases). The CDR3 has 16 amino acids. CDR1 and CDR2 (germline): SGHTA, FQGNSA. V lost 0 bases and J 5 bases, leaving 14 bases between the germline ends. CDR3 nucleotide sequence: TGTGCCAGCAGCTTAGCGCTTGGCAGGGTCGATCAGCCCCAGCATTTT. It encodes CASSLALGRVDQPQHF.

CDR3 nucleotides: TGTGCCAGCAGTACCTGGACAGGGGGCGTCTGGGAGCAGTACTTC. Protein sequence: CASSTWTGGVWEQYF. This sequence joins TRBV6-1 and TRBJ2-7; 11 nucleotides agree with TRBD1. V was pared by 5 bases and J by 7 bases, with 10 bases of the junction left unmatched. Germline assignment: CDR1 MNHNS and CDR2 SASEGT. The CDR3 is 15 amino acids.

The V gene is TRBV6-6, the J gene TRBJ1-1; tentatively, D is TRBD1 (6 bases). Germline V gene lookup returns CDR1 MNHNY and CDR2 SVGAGI (reference sequence). The CDR3 has 14 amino acids. Trimming took off 6 bases at V and 6 bases at J, with 17 bases between the two ends. The CDR3 nucleotides read TGTGCCAGCAGCCCACCGCCGAACAGGGCTGAAGCTTTCTTT. Amino acid sequence: CASSPPPNRAEAFF.

This sequence joins TRBV11-2 and TRBJ1-1, with D perhaps TRBD1 (6 bases). The CDR3 loop spans 15 amino acids. The germline V gene has CDR1 SGHAT and CDR2 FQNNGV. Trimming left V 0 bases short and J 3 bases short, with 11 bases between. CDR3 in DNA: TGTGCCAGCAGCTTAGATACAGGGTTCGACACTGAAGCTTTCTTT. Protein product: CASSLDTGFDTEAFF.

This chain links TRBV15 with TRBJ2-1; 10 positions match TRBD2. After removal of 1 base from V and 5 bases from J, the junction contained 2 bases not matched to a gene. CDR3 length equals 15 residues. Germline V gene sequence: CDR1 LNHNV, CDR2 YYDKDF (reference sequence). The CDR3 sequence: CATSRGAGGDNEQFF. The CDR3 DNA reads TGTGCCACCAGCAGAGGAGCGGGGGGGGACAATGAGCAGTTCTTC.

This chain joins TRBV5-8 and TRBJ1-5; TRBD1 aligns across 7 bases. The CDR3 is 17 amino acids. V shed 4 bases, J shed 0 bases, and the junction held 10 bases outside the gene matches. Germline CDR1 and CDR2: SGHTS and YDEGEE. Here the CDR3 DNA reads TGTGCCAGCAGCCCTAGGGACAGCTTCTTTAGCAATCAGCCCCAGCATTTT. This encodes CASSPRDSFFSNQPQHF.

This rearrangement joins TRBV5-1 to TRBJ2-3; 8 bases are a match to TRBD1. The CDR3 has 14 residues. Trimming removed 4 bases from V and 4 bases from J; junction bases left unmatched: 5. Germline V gives CDR1 SGHRS, CDR2 YFSETQ. Here the CDR3 DNA reads TGCGCCAGCAGCGGGGAACAGGGGGCAGATACGCAGTATTTT. Protein product: CASSGEQGADTQYF.

This chain uses TRBV7-2 with TRBJ2-5, with a weak D call TRBD2 (6 bases). The CDR3 runs to 14 residues. Germline CDR1 is SGHTA and CDR2 is FQGNSA. Trimming left V 3 bases short and J 5 bases short, with 13 bases between. This CDR3 reads CASSFGGGDETQYF. In DNA, the CDR3 is TGTGCCAGCAGCTTCGGGGGAGGAGACGAGACCCAGTACTTC. The full variable domain, rest sourced from reference TRBV7-2 and TRBJ2-5, is GAGVSQSPSNKVTEKGKDVELRCDPISGHTALYWYRQSLGQGLEFLIYFQGNSAPDKSGLPSDRFSAERTGGSVSTLTIQRTQQEDSAVYLCASSFGGGDETQYFGPGTRLLVL.

The chain carries TRBV5-1 and TRBJ2-1, with D perhaps TRBD2 (6 bases). Germline V gives CDR1 SGHRS, CDR2 YFSETQ. The CDR3 has 15 amino acids. Trimming shortened V by 0 bases and J by 8 bases, and 15 bases separated the two germline ends. CDR3 coding DNA: TGCGCCAGCAGCTTGGCCTACTCTAGCGAGGATGAGCAGTTCTTC. The encoded protein is CASSLAYSSEDEQFF.

This clone was seen only a few times. The chain joins TRBV28 to TRBJ1-2; 8 nucleotides agree with TRBD1. The CDR3 is 15 residues long. Losses at the gene ends were 6 bases for V and 1 base for J; bases not matched to a gene: 7. From germline, CDR1 is MDHEN and CDR2 SYDVKM. The CDR3 loop reads CASRRSGGDNYGYTF. The CDR3 bases are TGTGCCAGCAGGAGATCAGGGGGCGATAACTATGGCTACACCTTC.

The chain carries TRBV30 and TRBJ1-6; 7 nucleotides agree with TRBD1. The CDR3 length is 14 residues. The V gene end was trimmed by 3 bases and the J gene end by 5 bases; junction bases not matched to a gene: 4. In germline, CDR1 is GTSNPN, CDR2 SVGIG (reference sequence). This chain's CDR3 is CAWSDGTDNSPLHF. The DNA for the CDR3 is TGTGCCTGGAGCGACGGGACAGATAATTCACCCCTCCACTTT.

The chain carries TRBV6-5 and TRBJ1-2; 8 bases agree with TRBD1. Germline CDR1 is MNHEY and CDR2 is SVGAGI. After removal of 2 bases from V and 8 bases from J, the junction contained 7 bases not matched to a gene. The CDR3 extends over 14 amino acids. The CDR3 spells CASSYRGQVGGYTF. CDR3 in DNA: TGTGCCAGCAGTTACAGGGGACAGGTGGGGGGCTACACCTTC.

This clone was recorded once. The rearrangement joins TRBV9 to TRBJ2-3, with TRBD2 matching 12 bases. CDR3 size: 16 residues. The trim removed 4 bases at V and 1 base at J, leaving 4 bases unmatched. Germline V lookup: CDR1 SGDLS, CDR2 YYNGEE. CDR3 DNA: TGTGCCAGCAGCCCTTGGACTAGCGGGGGCACAGATACGCAGTATTTT. Its protein product is CASSPWTSGGTDTQYF.

The genes are TRBV28 and TRBJ2-7; possibly TRBD1 for D (8 bases). Germline CDR1 MDHEN, CDR2 SYDVKM. V gave up 6 bases and J gave up 9 bases, with 18 bases separating them. The CDR3 is made up of 13 amino acids. The DNA for the CDR3 is TGTGCCAGCAGACAGGGGGGAGGGAGGTGGCAGTACTTC. It yields the protein CASRQGGGRWQYF.

V and J are TRBV28 and TRBJ2-3; 7 nucleotides align to TRBD2. V lost 1 base to trimming and J lost 1 base; unmatched junction nucleotides: 8. The CDR3 extends over 17 amino acids. The germline CDR1 and CDR2 sequences are MDHEN and SYDVKM. The CDR3 spells CASSLFRGLEGTDTQYF. The CDR3 DNA follows: TGTGCCAGCAGTTTATTCCGCGGACTAGAGGGCACAGATACGCAGTATTTT. Full variable domain (missing parts from reference TRBV28 and TRBJ2-3): DVKVTQSSRYLVKRTGEKVFLECVQDMDHENMFWYRQDPGLGLRLIYFSYDVKMKEKGDIPEGYSVSREKKERFSLILESASTNQTSMYLCASSLFRGLEGTDTQYFGPGTRLTVL.

As regards this clone: A junction end diverges from the germline sequence, so it may reflect a read error. Additional DNA sequences in this sample encode the identical CDR3. CDR3 in DNA: TGCGCCAGCAGCCAAGAAGGCTCTGGGGCCAACGGCCTGACTTTC. Translation: CASSQEGSGANGLTF. The rearrangement uses TRBV4-1 and TRBJ2-6; the D gene is possibly TRBD1 (5 bases). Looked up from germline, CDR1 is MGHRA and CDR2 is YSYEKL. CDR3 length equals 15 residues.